Listed below are T cell receptor beta chains from one sample, sequenced in a study of cytomegalovirus exposure and HLA in healthy donors. This table comes from immunoSEQ multiplex PCR, and its TCRdb copy is limited to in-frame clones, with some not included. Counted here are 120,000 or so clones, around three quarters occurring once; the ten biggest clones make up about 2%. The sequenced material came from PBMCs. The origin of the receptors is a man in his late teens or twenties in good health and CMV-seronegative. CDR3s include the opening cysteine and the closing phenylalanine or tryptophan. A D gene is named only where the DNA matches it firmly. Expanded clones are given a class, and other clones once, few, many or no size at all.

J: TRBJ2-3; size: NA; D: TRBD2; V: TRBV7-2; DNA: TGTGCCAGCAGTTCCCTAGCGGGAAGCACAGATACGCAGTATTTT; CDR3: CASSSLAGSTDTQYF
J: TRBJ1-2; size: once; D: NA; V: TRBV14; DNA: TGTGCCAGCAGCCCTCGGCGGGGGAGGAACTATGGCTACACCTTC; CDR3: CASSPRRGRNYGYTF
J: TRBJ2-3; size: NA; D: NA; V: TRBV27; DNA: TGTGCCAGCAGTTTCCTAGCGAGTTACACAGATACGCAGTATTTT; CDR3: CASSFLASYTDTQYF
J: TRBJ2-1; size: NA; D: NA; V: TRBV28; DNA: TGTGCCAGCAGGAACAGGGGAGGCTCCTACAATGAGCAGTTCTTC; CDR3: CASRNRGGSYNEQFF
J: TRBJ2-5; size: NA; D: NA; V: TRBV7-3; DNA: TGTGCCAGCAGCCGGGACTTCCAAGAGACCCAGTACTTC; CDR3: CASSRDFQETQYF
J: TRBJ2-5; size: NA; D: TRBD2; V: TRBV4-3; DNA: TGCGCCAGCAGCAATCAAGCGGGGAGCAATCAAGAGACCCAGTACTTC; CDR3: CASSNQAGSNQETQYF
J: TRBJ1-2; size: few; D: NA; V: TRBV6-5; DNA: TGTGCCAGCAGTCCCAGGGGATCCTATGGCTACACCTTC; CDR3: CASSPRGSYGYTF
J: TRBJ2-7; size: NA; D: NA; V: TRBV6-5; DNA: TGTGCCAGCACGGAGCACATGTTCTACGAGCAGTACTTC; CDR3: CASTEHMFYEQYF
J: TRBJ2-1; size: NA; D: TRBD2; V: TRBV27; DNA: TGTGCCAGCAGTTCATCACCTGGGACTAGCGGGAGACATGAGCAGTTCTTC; CDR3: CASSSSPGTSGRHEQFF
J: TRBJ1-5; size: NA; D: NA; V: TRBV19; DNA: TGTGCCAGTAGTGTACAGGGAGATAGCAATCAGCCCCAGCATTTT; CDR3: CASSVQGDSNQPQHF
J: TRBJ2-5; size: NA; D: NA; V: TRBV18; DNA: TGTGCCAGCTCACAAAATCGGGGAAGGTTAAGAGAGACCCAGTACTTC; CDR3: CASSQNRGRLRETQYF
J: TRBJ1-5; size: NA; D: TRBD1; V: TRBV6-5; DNA: TGTGCCAGCAGCCCCGGACAGGTTAGCAATCAGCCCCAGCATTTT; CDR3: CASSPGQVSNQPQHF
J: TRBJ1-3; size: NA; D: TRBD1; V: TRBV30; DNA: TGTGCCTGGAGTCTTCCCGGGACAGGAGCCTCTGGAAACACCATATATTTT; CDR3: CAWSLPGTGASGNTIYF
J: TRBJ1-2; size: NA; D: NA; V: TRBV9; DNA: TGTGCCAGCAAAGCCGATAGGGGTCGAGCTAACTATGGCTACACCTTC; CDR3: CASKADRGRANYGYTF
J: TRBJ1-2; size: few; D: NA; V: TRBV5-4; DNA: TGTGCCAGCCGGACAGCCACAAACTATGGCTACACCTTC; CDR3: CASRTATNYGYTF
J: TRBJ2-7; size: NA; D: NA; V: TRBV30; DNA: TGTGCCTGGAGTGAGCAGGGCTCCCCCTACGAGCAGTACTTC; CDR3: CAWSEQGSPYEQYF
J: TRBJ2-7; size: NA; D: TRBD2; V: TRBV6-5; DNA: TGTGCCAGCAGTTCACTAAGGACTAGCGGGAGTGGCGAGCAGTACTTC; CDR3: CASSSLRTSGSGEQYF
J: TRBJ2-2; size: NA; D: TRBD1; V: TRBV19; DNA: TGTGCCACCTCGGGCCACAGGGGGCTGGGCACCGGGGAGCTGTTTTTT; CDR3: CATSGHRGLGTGELFF
J: TRBJ2-1; size: NA; D: NA; V: TRBV4-2; DNA: TGTGCCAGCAGCAGACCGGAGCGGTCAATTTACAATGAGCAGTTCTTC; CDR3: CASSRPERSIYNEQFF
J: TRBJ1-2; size: NA; D: TRBD1; V: TRBV9; DNA: TGTGCCAGCAGCGTCGGGACAGAAGTTAACTATGGCTACACCTTC; CDR3: CASSVGTEVNYGYTF
J: TRBJ2-1; size: few; D: TRBD2; V: TRBV6-5; DNA: TGTGCCAGCAGTAGGACTAGCGGGAGCAGTGAGCAGTTCTTC; CDR3: CASSRTSGSSEQFF
J: TRBJ2-5; size: NA; D: TRBD1; V: TRBV5-1; DNA: TGTGCCAGCAGCGCGGACGACAGGGAAGAGACCCAGTACTTC; CDR3: CASSADDREETQYF
J: TRBJ1-1; size: NA; D: NA; V: TRBV5-8; DNA: TGTGCCAGCAGCACCGCCCCGGGGGGAGAAGCTTTCTTT; CDR3: CASSTAPGGEAFF
J: TRBJ2-3; size: NA; D: NA; V: TRBV9; DNA: TGTGCCAGCAGCGCTGACGGACTGTTCACAGATACGCAGTATTTT; CDR3: CASSADGLFTDTQYF
J: TRBJ2-5; size: NA; D: TRBD2; V: TRBV7-9; DNA: TGTGCCAGCAGCTCTAGCGGGAGGCAGTACGAGGAGACCCAGTACTTC; CDR3: CASSSSGRQYEETQYF
J: TRBJ2-7; size: NA; D: NA; V: TRBV7-9; DNA: TGTGCCAGCAGCTTAGTACAGGGAGGGTACTACGAGCAGTACTTC; CDR3: CASSLVQGGYYEQYF
J: TRBJ1-1; size: NA; D: TRBD1; V: TRBV12-5; DNA: TGTGCTAGTGTCCCTCGATCTTCGACAGGGGGTTCTTATTCTGAAGCTTTCTTT; CDR3: CASVPRSSTGGSYSEAFF
J: TRBJ2-7; size: NA; D: NA; V: TRBV9; DNA: TGTGCCAGCAGCGTAGTCCCTCTTTCCGAGCAGTACTTC; CDR3: CASSVVPLSEQYF
J: TRBJ1-2; size: NA; D: TRBD1; V: TRBV7-6; DNA: TGTGCCAGCAGCCCCGGGACAGGTGGACTCTATGGCTACACCTTC; CDR3: CASSPGTGGLYGYTF
J: TRBJ2-1; size: NA; D: NA; V: TRBV6-5; DNA: TGTGCCAGCAGTTTAGCGACAATGGGAGAGCAGTTCTTC; CDR3: CASSLATMGEQFF
J: TRBJ2-1; size: NA; D: TRBD2; V: TRBV9; DNA: TGTGCCAGCAGCGTAGCTCTATTAGCGGGAGGCAGCGATGAGCAGTTCTTC; CDR3: CASSVALLAGGSDEQFF
J: TRBJ2-2; size: NA; D: NA; V: TRBV6-6; DNA: TGTGCCAGCAGGACCGGGACACCCCCCGGGGAGCTGTTTTTT; CDR3: CASRTGTPPGELFF
J: TRBJ2-3; size: NA; D: TRBD2; V: TRBV10-1; DNA: TGCGCCAGCAGTGAGTCCGGGACTAGCGGACGTACGCAGTATTTT; CDR3: CASSESGTSGRTQYF
J: TRBJ1-3; size: NA; D: NA; V: TRBV5-4; DNA: TGTGCCAGCAGCTTTACAGGTCTCGTTAGGGGAAACACCATATATTTT; CDR3: CASSFTGLVRGNTIYF
J: TRBJ2-7; size: medium-sized; D: NA; V: TRBV5-6; DNA: TGTGCCAGCAGCTTGCGGCCGACTGCCTACGAGCAGTACTTC; CDR3: CASSLRPTAYEQYF
J: TRBJ2-7; size: NA; D: NA; V: TRBV19; DNA: TGTGCCAGTAGCCTCGGGGGCAGGGGGGATTTGGACGAGCAGTACTTC; CDR3: CASSLGGRGDLDEQYF
J: TRBJ1-5; size: NA; D: NA; V: TRBV4-2; DNA: TGTGCCAGCAGCCAAGTCACGGGTCCAGCACTAAATCAGCCCCAGCATTTT; CDR3: CASSQVTGPALNQPQHF
J: TRBJ2-3; size: NA; D: TRBD2; V: TRBV18; DNA: TGTGCCAGCTCACTCTTATCGAGCGGGAGGGGCACAGATACGCAGTATTTT; CDR3: CASSLLSSGRGTDTQYF
J: TRBJ2-5; size: NA; D: TRBD2; V: TRBV4-3; DNA: TGCGCCAGCAGCCAAGATGAAGCGGGAGCCTGGGAGACCCAGTACTTC; CDR3: CASSQDEAGAWETQYF
J: TRBJ1-2; size: NA; D: NA; V: TRBV4-1; DNA: TGCGCCAGCAGCCAAGGGGCGGGGACGGACTATGGCTACACCTTC; CDR3: CASSQGAGTDYGYTF
J: TRBJ2-3; size: NA; D: TRBD1; V: TRBV25-1; DNA: TGTGCCAGCAGTGTACCGATAGAGGGACAGGACACAGATACGCAGTATTTT; CDR3: CASSVPIEGQDTDTQYF
J: TRBJ2-7; size: NA; D: TRBD2; V: TRBV9; DNA: TGTGCCAGCAGCCGGGGTAGGACTAGCGGGAGTTACTACGAGCAGTACTTC; CDR3: CASSRGRTSGSYYEQYF
J: TRBJ2-1; size: few; D: TRBD2; V: TRBV6-1; DNA: TGTGCCAGCAGTGAAGCGCTTGGCGGGGGTAACAGTGAGCAGTTCTTC; CDR3: CASSEALGGGNSEQFF
J: TRBJ1-1; size: NA; D: NA; V: TRBV6-1; DNA: TGTGCCAGCAGCCCACACAGGGTGACTGAAGCTTTCTTT; CDR3: CASSPHRVTEAFF
J: TRBJ2-1; size: NA; D: TRBD2; V: TRBV5-1; DNA: TGCGCCAGCAGCCCAACCGGGACTAGCGAAACCCCGCAGTTCTTC; CDR3: CASSPTGTSETPQFF
J: TRBJ2-5; size: NA; D: NA; V: TRBV7-2; DNA: TGTGCCAGCAGCTTCAGTAGAGGGGAGACCCAGTACTTC; CDR3: CASSFSRGETQYF
J: TRBJ2-7; size: few; D: NA; V: TRBV6-5; DNA: TGTGCCAGCAGTTCCACCCTAAACTACGAGCAGTACTTC; CDR3: CASSSTLNYEQYF
J: TRBJ1-1; size: NA; D: TRBD1; V: TRBV25-1; DNA: TGTGCCAGCAGTGGTCGACAGGGAGGCACTGAAGCTTTCTTT; CDR3: CASSGRQGGTEAFF